The 23 T cell receptor beta chains in this list originate from one sample, sequenced in a study of shared clonotypes between healthy human individuals. Libraries were prepared by immunoSEQ multiplex PCR; TCRdb keeps only in-frame clonotypes and omits some of them. The sample lists millions of clones, around 94% occurring once. The sequenced material came from naive CD4+ T cells sorted from blood. Noted subset: CD45RA+ positively selected. The receptors were sampled from a man between 18 and 35 years old in good health.

In this sample, this clone turned up a few times. Within the sample, other DNA sequences also encode this same CDR3. The chain couples TRBV2 to TRBJ1-4; possibly TRBD1 for D (5 bases). Trimming took 3 bases from V and 8 from J, leaving 7 bases between them. The CDR3 is 12 residues long. CDR1 SNHLY and CDR2 FYNNEI come from the germline V gene. This CDR3 is CASSEEGEKLFF. Here the CDR3 DNA reads TGTGCCAGCAGTGAGGAGGGGGAAAAACTGTTTTTT.

The V gene is TRBV4-1, the J gene TRBJ1-2; possible D gene TRBD1, 5 bases. The V and J ends lost 7 bases and 4 bases respectively, with 22 bases between them. Germline lookup yields CDR1 MGHRA and CDR2 YSYEKL. This CDR3 region has 16 residues. The CDR3 sequence is CASTHYSGPPGYGYTF. The CDR3 DNA is TGCGCCAGCACCCACTACTCGGGACCGCCTGGCTATGGCTACACCTTC.

CDR3 residues: CASSPFSGRKGGTDTQYF. The CDR3 coding sequence is TGTGCCAGCAGCCCCTTTAGCGGGAGGAAAGGGGGCACAGATACGCAGTATTTT. The V call is TRBV7-2, the J call TRBJ2-3; 10 bases are shared with TRBD2. The ends lost 5 bases at V and 1 base at J; junction bases unmatched: 12. Germline values: CDR1 SGHTA, CDR2 FQGNSA. CDR3 length: 18 amino acids.

V usage is TRBV7-2 and J usage is TRBJ1-6, with 9 bases identical to TRBD1. Germline V gives CDR1 SGHTA, CDR2 FQGNSA. The V and J ends lost 5 bases and 9 bases, in that order; junction bases with no gene match: 11. CDR3 length: 16 residues. In nucleotides, the CDR3 is TGTGCCAGCAGCCTAAGCCTGGGACAGGGAAGTTCACCCCTCCACTTT. Its translation: CASSLSLGQGSSPLHF.

The chain uses TRBV9 and TRBJ2-3; TRBD1 is a possible D gene (5 bases). The CDR3 has 15 residues. V lost 1 base and J 5 bases, leaving 14 bases between the germline ends. Germline V lookup: CDR1 SGDLS, CDR2 YYNGEE. This chain's CDR3 is CASSVSHRYIDTQYF. CDR3 coding DNA: TGTGCCAGCAGCGTATCACACAGGTATATAGATACGCAGTATTTT.

The chain uses TRBV11-2 and TRBJ2-2, with 7 positions matching TRBD2. V lost 0 bases, J lost 1 base, and 5 bases stayed unmatched. The CDR3 runs to 17 residues. The V gene's germline CDR1 is SGHAT and CDR2 FQNNGV. CDR3 region: CASSLEGRELNTGELFF. CDR3 coding DNA: TGTGCCAGCAGCTTAGAGGGGCGGGAGTTGAACACCGGGGAGCTGTTTTTT.

The chain employs TRBV6-5 and TRBJ1-2; D gene uncertain. CDR1 is MNHEY and CDR2 is SVGAGI in the germline V gene. The CDR3 length is 10 residues. V lost 8 bases, J lost 14 bases, and 15 bases lay in between. Here the CDR3 DNA reads TGTGCCAGCGGGCCGGGCCCCTCAACCTTC. This sequence encodes CASGPGPSTF.

Turning to this clone: Different DNA sequences within this sample yield the same CDR3. The rearrangement joins TRBV7-2 to TRBJ1-4, with D tentatively TRBD1 (6 bases). V lost 3 bases and J lost 3, with 8 bases in between. The CDR3 loop spans 14 amino acids. CDR1 and CDR2 from the germline V gene are SGHTA and FQGNSA. The CDR3 spells CASSLRTANEKLFF. CDR3 nucleotide sequence: TGTGCCAGCAGCTTGCGGACAGCTAATGAAAAACTGTTTTTT.

This chain links TRBV6-5 with TRBJ2-2; no clear D gene. The germline gives CDR1 MNHEY, CDR2 SVGAGI. The CDR3 consists of 14 residues. V was cut by 6 bases and J by 4 bases, with 12 bases left in between. The CDR3 DNA sequence: TGTGCCAGCAGCCCTGATACTATCACCGGGGAGCTGTTTTTT. Translated: CASSPDTITGELFF.

As for this clone: Other DNA variants within this sample encode the same CDR3. The chain has TRBV5-4 and TRBJ2-7; D is uncertain. CDR1 and CDR2 from the germline V gene are SGHNT and YYREEE (reference sequence). The CDR3 covers 12 residues. With 1 base removed from V and 3 bases from J, the gap between germline ends came to 5 bases. CDR3 coding DNA: TGTGCCAGCAGCTTGAATGGCTACGAGCAGTACTTC. Its translation: CASSLNGYEQYF.

The rearrangement uses TRBV28 and TRBJ2-5; the D gene is possibly TRBD2 (6 bases). The germline V and J ends were trimmed by 8 bases and 1 base, with 23 bases remaining between them. Germline CDR1 is MDHEN and CDR2 is SYDVKM. The CDR3 has 17 amino acids. CDR3 region: CASGFRSGGSGQETQYF. CDR3 in DNA: TGTGCCAGCGGGTTCAGATCCGGGGGATCCGGCCAAGAGACCCAGTACTTC.

This chain uses TRBV6-1 with TRBJ2-3, with D uncertain. Germline-derived CDR1 and CDR2 are MNHNS and SASEGT. The CDR3 spans 12 residues. Trimming cost V 5 bases and J 10 bases, with 13 bases left between them. The CDR3 DNA follows: TGTGCCAGCAGTTTCGACTCCTTTTCGCAGTATTTT. Its protein is CASSFDSFSQYF.

The chain links TRBV7-9 to TRBJ2-5; a weak D match, TRBD2 (6 bases). Trimming took off 5 bases at V and 2 bases at J, with 15 bases between the two ends. This CDR3 is 15 amino acids long. Germline V CDR1 and CDR2: SEHNR, FQNEAQ (reference sequence). The DNA of the CDR3 is TGTGCCAGCAGCATGGACATGGGAGGTCAAGAGACCCAGTACTTC. Its protein product is CASSMDMGGQETQYF. The whole variable domain, remainder taken from reference TRBV7-9 and TRBJ2-5, is DTGVSQNPRHKITKRGQNVTFRCDPISEHNRLYWYRQTLGQGPEFLTYFQNEAQLEKSRLLSDRFSAERPKGSFSTLEIQRTEQGDSAMYLCASSMDMGGQETQYFGPGTRLLVL.

The chain is built from TRBV9 and TRBJ2-1; 8 bases are shared with TRBD2. Per germline, CDR1 SGDLS and CDR2 YYNGEE. This CDR3 is built from 17 residues. V shed 0 bases and J 4 bases; nucleotides not matched to a gene: 9. CDR3 residues: CASSVGNSGRIYNEQFF. The CDR3 DNA follows: TGTGCCAGCAGCGTAGGGAACAGCGGGAGAATTTACAATGAGCAGTTCTTC.

V and J are TRBV10-3 and TRBJ2-5; unclear D gene. Between the trimmed V and J ends, which lost 2 bases and 1 base, there was a span of 8 bases. Germline CDR1 reads ENHRY; CDR2 reads SYGVKD. The CDR3 spans 14 residues. This chain's CDR3 is CAISEGPAQETQYF. In nucleotides, the CDR3 is TGTGCCATCAGTGAGGGACCGGCCCAAGAGACCCAGTACTTC.

The chain combines TRBV5-1 with TRBJ2-7; 10 bases are a match to TRBD1. This CDR3 has 16 residues. Germline values: CDR1 SGHRS, CDR2 YFSETQ. The V segment lost 0 bases and the J segment 0 bases; nucleotides outside the gene matches: 3. CDR3 in amino acids: CASSLGDRGISYEQYF. DNA of the CDR3: TGCGCCAGCAGCTTGGGGGACAGGGGAATCTCCTACGAGCAGTACTTC. Filled out from reference TRBV5-1 and TRBJ2-7, the complete variable domain reads KAGVTQTPRYLIKTRGQQVTLSCSPISGHRSVSWYQQTPGQGLQFLFEYFSETQRNKGNFPGRFSGRQFSNSRSEMNVSTLELGDSALYLCASSLGDRGISYEQYFGPGTRLTVT.

To note about this clone: Other DNA sequences in this specimen translate into the identical CDR3. The V and J genes are TRBV7-9 and TRBJ2-3, with no clear D. V lost 2 bases and J 3 bases, leaving 9 bases between the germline ends. Per germline, CDR1 SEHNR and CDR2 FQNEAQ (reference sequence). The CDR3 has 14 amino acids. CDR3 sequence (DNA): TGTGCCAGCAGCTTACTAGGTTTGACAGATACGCAGTATTTT. Protein sequence: CASSLLGLTDTQYF.

This clone has only one observation. The CDR3: CASSPDRDTDTQYF. In DNA, the CDR3 is TGCGCCAGCAGCCCCGACAGGGACACAGATACGCAGTATTTT. The V and J genes are TRBV5-1 and TRBJ2-3, with TRBD1 matching 7 bases. The germline V gene has CDR1 SGHRS and CDR2 YFSETQ. The V gene end was trimmed by 4 bases and the J gene end by 2 bases; junction bases not matched to a gene: 4. The CDR3 length is 14 residues.

This chain links TRBV6-1 with TRBJ1-6, with no clear D. The CDR3 contains 15 residues. Trimming took off 3 bases at V and 4 bases at J, with 10 bases between the two ends. The germline CDR1 and CDR2 sequences are MNHNS and SASEGT. CDR3 protein: CASSEKTAYNSPLHF. The CDR3 DNA sequence: TGTGCCAGCAGTGAGAAGACCGCGTATAATTCACCCCTCCACTTT.

The chain recombines TRBV7-9 with TRBJ1-3; perhaps TRBD1 as D (6 bases). CDR3 length: 15 amino acids. CDR1 and CDR2 (germline): SEHNR, FQNEAQ (reference sequence). V was cut by 5 bases and J by 1 base, with 12 bases left in between. Here the CDR3 reads CASSAQGLSGNTIYF. The CDR3 DNA is TGTGCCAGCAGCGCACAGGGTTTGTCTGGAAACACCATATATTTT.

The chain combines TRBV7-2 with TRBJ2-5; the D gene is possibly TRBD2 (6 bases). Trimming left V 5 bases short and J 4 bases short, with 23 bases between. The germline gives CDR1 SGHTA, CDR2 FQGNSA. This CDR3 is 17 amino acids long. The CDR3 DNA reads TGTGCCAGCAGCGGGGGGACCGGGACGGGAGACCGAGAGACCCAGTACTTC. Residues: CASSGGTGTGDRETQYF. The entire variable domain, with the rest obtained from reference TRBV7-2 and TRBJ2-5, is as follows: GAGVSQSPSNKVTEKGKDVELRCDPISGHTALYWYRQSLGQGLEFLIYFQGNSAPDKSGLPSDRFSAERTGGSVSTLTIQRTQQEDSAVYLCASSGGTGTGDRETQYFGPGTRLLVL.

With respect to this clone: The same CDR3 arises from other DNA sequences in this sample as well. The chain carries TRBV5-4 and TRBJ2-3, with D uncertain. With 0 bases removed from V and 1 base from J, the gap between germline ends came to 6 bases. Germline V lookup: CDR1 SGHNT, CDR2 YYREEE (reference sequence). This CDR3 contains 14 residues. CDR3 DNA: TGTGCCAGCAGCTTGGCCGGACGCACAGATACGCAGTATTTT. This codes for CASSLAGRTDTQYF. Combining the CDR3 with reference TRBV5-4 and TRBJ2-3 gives the whole variable domain ETGVTQSPTHLIKTRGQQVTLRCSSQSGHNTVSWYQQALGQGPQFIFQYYREEENGRGNFPPRFSGLQFPNYSSELNVNALELDDSALYLCASSLAGRTDTQYFGPGTRLTVL.

The chain combines TRBV10-3 with TRBJ1-1; 8 bases fit TRBD1. The V gene's germline CDR1 is ENHRY and CDR2 SYGVKD. The CDR3 runs to 12 residues. V shed 5 bases and J 5 bases; nucleotides not matched to a gene: 1. The CDR3 DNA is TGTGCCATCAGTACAGGGGGAACTGAAGCTTTCTTT. Translating it yields CAISTGGTEAFF.